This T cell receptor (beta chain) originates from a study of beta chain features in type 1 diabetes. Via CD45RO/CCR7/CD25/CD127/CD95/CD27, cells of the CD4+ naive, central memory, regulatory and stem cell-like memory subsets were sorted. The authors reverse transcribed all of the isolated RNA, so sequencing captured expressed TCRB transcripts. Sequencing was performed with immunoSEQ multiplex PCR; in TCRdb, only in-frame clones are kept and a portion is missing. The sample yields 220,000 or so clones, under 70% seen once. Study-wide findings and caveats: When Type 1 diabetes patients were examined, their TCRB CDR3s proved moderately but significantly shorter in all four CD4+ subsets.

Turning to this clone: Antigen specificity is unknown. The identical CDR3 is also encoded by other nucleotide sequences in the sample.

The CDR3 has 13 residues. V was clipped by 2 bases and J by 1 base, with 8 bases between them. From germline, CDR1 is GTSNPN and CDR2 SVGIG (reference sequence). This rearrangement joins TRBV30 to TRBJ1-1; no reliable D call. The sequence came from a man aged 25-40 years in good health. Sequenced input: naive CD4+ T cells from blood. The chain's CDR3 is CAWSRRGNTEAFF. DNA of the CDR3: TGTGCCTGGAGTCGGCGGGGGAACACTGAAGCTTTCTTT.